The clone carrying this TCR beta chain was found a few times. Its cognate antigen is unknown. The CDR3 extends over 15 amino acids. Germline V lookup: CDR1 SGHTA, CDR2 FQGNSA. Trimming took off 2 bases at V and 1 base at J, with 8 bases between the two ends. The authors ran a second PCR of about 6 to 12 cycles using a sample-barcoded 5' primer and a J-beta primer mix. From each sample, at least 2.5 million paired-end reads containing CDR3 were obtained. TCRdb reprocessed the 5' RACE reads with MiXCR, giving one entry per CDR3 protein. The sample lists roughly 2 million distinct CDR3 sequences; about 50% were seen once. This specimen belongs to a study of blood T cells in healthy people across ages. Study observations and caveats: Unsorted PBMC material precluded a definitive naive versus antigen-experienced comparison. Across the age range, TCR beta diversity per million T cells fell in a roughly linear way. From one million sequenced T cells, diversity estimates were lower bounds.

The receptor was derived from a woman aged 35 to 49 in good health. The chain joins TRBV7-2 to TRBJ2-2; D ambiguous. Sample: blood. This CDR3 reads CASSLRLGNTGELFF. In DNA form, the CDR3 reads TGTGCCAGCAGCTTACGGTTAGGGAACACCGGGGAGCTGTTTTTT.